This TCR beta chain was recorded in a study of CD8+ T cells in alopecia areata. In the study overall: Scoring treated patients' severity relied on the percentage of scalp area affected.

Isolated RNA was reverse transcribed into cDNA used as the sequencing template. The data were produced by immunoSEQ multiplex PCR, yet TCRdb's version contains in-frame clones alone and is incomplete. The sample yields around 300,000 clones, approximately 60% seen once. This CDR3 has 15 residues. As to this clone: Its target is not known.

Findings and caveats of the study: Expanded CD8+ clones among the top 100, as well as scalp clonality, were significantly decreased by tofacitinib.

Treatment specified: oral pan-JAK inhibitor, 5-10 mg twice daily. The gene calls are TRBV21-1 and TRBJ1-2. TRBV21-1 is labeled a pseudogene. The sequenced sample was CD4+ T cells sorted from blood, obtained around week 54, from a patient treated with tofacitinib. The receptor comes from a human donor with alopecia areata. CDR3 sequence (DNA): TGTGCCAGCAGCATTGGGACCCACGGAGGCTATGGCTACACCTTC. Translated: CASSIGTHGGYGYTF.